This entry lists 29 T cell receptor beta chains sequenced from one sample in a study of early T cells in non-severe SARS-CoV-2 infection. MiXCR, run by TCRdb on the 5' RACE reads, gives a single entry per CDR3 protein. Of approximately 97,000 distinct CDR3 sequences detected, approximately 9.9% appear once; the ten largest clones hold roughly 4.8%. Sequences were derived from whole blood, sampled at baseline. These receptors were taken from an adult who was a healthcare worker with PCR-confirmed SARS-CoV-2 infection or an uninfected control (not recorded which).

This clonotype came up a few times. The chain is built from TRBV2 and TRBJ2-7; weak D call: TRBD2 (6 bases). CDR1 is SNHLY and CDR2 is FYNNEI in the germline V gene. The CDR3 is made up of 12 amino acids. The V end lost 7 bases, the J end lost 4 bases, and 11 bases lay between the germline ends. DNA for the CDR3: TGTGCCAGCAAGGACGGGACTTACGAGCAGTACTTC. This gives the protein CASKDGTYEQYF.

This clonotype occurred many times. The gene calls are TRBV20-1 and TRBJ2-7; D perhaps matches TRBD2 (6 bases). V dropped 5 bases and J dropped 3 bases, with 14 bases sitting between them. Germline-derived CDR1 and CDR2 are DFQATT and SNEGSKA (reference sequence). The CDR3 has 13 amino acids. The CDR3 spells CSALAGLVYEQYF. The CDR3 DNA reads TGCAGTGCTCTCGCGGGGCTGGTCTACGAGCAGTACTTC.

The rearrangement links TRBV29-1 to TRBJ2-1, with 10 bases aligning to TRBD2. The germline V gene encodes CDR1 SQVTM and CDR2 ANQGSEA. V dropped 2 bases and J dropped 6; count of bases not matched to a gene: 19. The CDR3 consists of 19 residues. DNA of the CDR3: TGCAGCGTTGAACCTCCGTTAGCGGGAGGCCGGGATGGGATCAATGAGCAGTTCTTC. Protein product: CSVEPPLAGGRDGINEQFF.

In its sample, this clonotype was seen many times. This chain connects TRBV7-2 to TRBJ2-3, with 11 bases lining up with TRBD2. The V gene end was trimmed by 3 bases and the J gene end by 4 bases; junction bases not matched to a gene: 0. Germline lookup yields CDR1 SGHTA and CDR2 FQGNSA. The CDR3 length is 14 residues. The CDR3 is CASSLGLAADTQYF. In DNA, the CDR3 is TGTGCCAGCAGCTTGGGACTAGCGGCAGATACGCAGTATTTT.

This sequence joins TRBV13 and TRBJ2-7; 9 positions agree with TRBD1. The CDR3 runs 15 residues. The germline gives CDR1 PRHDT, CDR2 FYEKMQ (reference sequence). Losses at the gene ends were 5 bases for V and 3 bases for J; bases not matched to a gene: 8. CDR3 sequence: CASSPRGQGNYEQYF. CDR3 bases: TGTGCCAGCAGCCCCCGAGGACAGGGGAACTACGAGCAGTACTTC.

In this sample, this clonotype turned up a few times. For the CDR3, the DNA is TGCGCCAGCAGCCAAGGCTCGCCTAACTATGGCTACACCTTC. Translation gives CASSQGSPNYGYTF. This chain links TRBV4-1 with TRBJ1-2; D ambiguous. This CDR3 comprises 14 residues. Between the trimmed V and J ends, which lost 1 base and 0 bases, there was a span of 6 bases. From germline, CDR1 is MGHRA and CDR2 YSYEKL.

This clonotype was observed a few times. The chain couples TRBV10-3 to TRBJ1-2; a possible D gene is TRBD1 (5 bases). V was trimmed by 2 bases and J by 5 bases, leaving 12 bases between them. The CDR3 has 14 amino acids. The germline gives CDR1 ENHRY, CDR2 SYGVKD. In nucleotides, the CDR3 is TGTGCCATCAGTGAGGGGGCCCTAGGGTATGGCTACACCTTC. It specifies CAISEGALGYGYTF.

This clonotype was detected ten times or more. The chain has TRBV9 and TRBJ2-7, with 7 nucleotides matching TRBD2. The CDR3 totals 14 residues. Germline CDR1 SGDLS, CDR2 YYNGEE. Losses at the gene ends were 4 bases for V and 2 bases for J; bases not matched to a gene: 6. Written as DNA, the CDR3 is TGTGCCAGCAGCATCGGGACTACCACCTACGAGCAGTACTTC. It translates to CASSIGTTTYEQYF.

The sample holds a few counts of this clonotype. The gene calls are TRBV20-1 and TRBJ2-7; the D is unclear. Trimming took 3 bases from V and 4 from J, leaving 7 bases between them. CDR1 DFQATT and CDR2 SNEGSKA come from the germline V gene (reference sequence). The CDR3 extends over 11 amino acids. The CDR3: CSASWDYEQYF. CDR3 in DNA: TGCAGTGCTAGTTGGGATTACGAGCAGTACTTC.

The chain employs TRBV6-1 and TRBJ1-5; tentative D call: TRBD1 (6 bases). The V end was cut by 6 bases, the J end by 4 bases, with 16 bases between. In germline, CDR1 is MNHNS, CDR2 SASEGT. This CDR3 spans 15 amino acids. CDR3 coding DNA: TGTGCCAGCAGGGACCTTGGACAGTTTAATCAGCCCCAGCATTTT. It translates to CASRDLGQFNQPQHF.

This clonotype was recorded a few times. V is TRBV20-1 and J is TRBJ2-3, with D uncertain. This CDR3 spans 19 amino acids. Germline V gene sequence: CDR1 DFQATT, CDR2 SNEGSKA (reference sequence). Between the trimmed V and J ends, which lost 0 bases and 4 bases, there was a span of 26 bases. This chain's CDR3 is CSARDPKTAIRPLSDTQYF. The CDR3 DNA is TGCAGTGCTAGAGATCCCAAGACGGCCATAAGACCTCTTTCAGATACGCAGTATTTT.

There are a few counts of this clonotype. In nucleotides, the CDR3 is TGTGCCAGTAGTGGGACAGGGGACAATCAGCCCCAGCATTTT. Translating gives CASSGTGDNQPQHF. V gene TRBV19 combines with J gene TRBJ1-5; 10 bases align to TRBD1. This CDR3 spans 14 amino acids. CDR1 is LNHDA and CDR2 is SQIVND in the germline V gene (reference sequence). The ends lost 5 bases at V and 3 bases at J; junction bases unmatched: 1.

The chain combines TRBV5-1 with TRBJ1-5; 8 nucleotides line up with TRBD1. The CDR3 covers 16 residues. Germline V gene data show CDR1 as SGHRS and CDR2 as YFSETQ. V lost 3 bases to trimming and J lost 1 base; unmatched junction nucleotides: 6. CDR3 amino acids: CASSSGGLESNQPQHF. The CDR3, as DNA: TGCGCCAGCAGCTCAGGGGGCCTGGAGAGCAATCAGCCCCAGCATTTT.

The CDR3: CASTYSGTGVYEQYF. CDR3 DNA sequence: TGTGCCAGCACTTACTCCGGGACAGGGGTATACGAGCAGTACTTC. V and J are TRBV27 and TRBJ2-7; 10 bases are shared with TRBD1. The V and J ends lost 7 bases and 4 bases, in that order; junction bases with no gene match: 10. The CDR3 sequence is 15 residues long. Germline CDR1 MNHEY, CDR2 SMNVEV (reference sequence).

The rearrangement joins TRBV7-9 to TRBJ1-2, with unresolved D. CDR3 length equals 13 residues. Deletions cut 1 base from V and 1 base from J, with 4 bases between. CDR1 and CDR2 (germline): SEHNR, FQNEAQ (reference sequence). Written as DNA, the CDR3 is TGTGCCAGCAGCTTAGTCGTTAACTATGGCTACACCTTC. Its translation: CASSLVVNYGYTF. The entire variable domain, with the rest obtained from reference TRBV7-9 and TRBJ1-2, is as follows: DTGVSQNPRHKITKRGQNVTFRCDPISEHNRLYWYRQTLGQGPEFLTYFQNEAQLEKSRLLSDRFSAERPKGSFSTLEIQRTEQGDSAMYLCASSLVVNYGYTFGSGTRLTVV.

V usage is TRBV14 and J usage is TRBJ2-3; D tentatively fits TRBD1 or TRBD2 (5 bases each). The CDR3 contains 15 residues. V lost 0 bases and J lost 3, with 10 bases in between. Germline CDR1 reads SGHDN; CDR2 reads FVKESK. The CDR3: CASSQDPGRTDTQYF. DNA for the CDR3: TGTGCCAGCAGCCAAGACCCGGGACGGACAGATACGCAGTATTTT.

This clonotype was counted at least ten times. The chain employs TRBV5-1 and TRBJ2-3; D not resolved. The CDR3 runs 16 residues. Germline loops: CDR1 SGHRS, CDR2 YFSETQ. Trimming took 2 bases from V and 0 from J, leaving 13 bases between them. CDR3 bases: TGCGCCAGCAGCTTAGTGATGGGGTCTAGCACAGATACGCAGTATTTT. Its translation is CASSLVMGSSTDTQYF. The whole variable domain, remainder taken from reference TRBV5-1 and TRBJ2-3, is KAGVTQTPRYLIKTRGQQVTLSCSPISGHRSVSWYQQTPGQGLQFLFEYFSETQRNKGNFPGRFSGRQFSNSRSEMNVSTLELGDSALYLCASSLVMGSSTDTQYFGPGTRLTVL.

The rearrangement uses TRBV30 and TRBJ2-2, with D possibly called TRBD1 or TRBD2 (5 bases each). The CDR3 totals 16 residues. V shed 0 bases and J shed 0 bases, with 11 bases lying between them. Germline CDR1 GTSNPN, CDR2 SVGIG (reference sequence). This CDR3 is CAWSVLGGTNTGELFF. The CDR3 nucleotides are TGTGCCTGGAGTGTTCTTGGGGGAACGAACACCGGGGAGCTGTTTTTT.

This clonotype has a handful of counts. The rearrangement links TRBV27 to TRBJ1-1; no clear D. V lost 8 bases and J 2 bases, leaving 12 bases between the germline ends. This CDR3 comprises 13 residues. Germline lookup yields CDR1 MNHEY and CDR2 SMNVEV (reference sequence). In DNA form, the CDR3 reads TGTGCCAGCCAGAGGGCCCGAAACACTGAAGCTTTCTTT. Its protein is CASQRARNTEAFF.

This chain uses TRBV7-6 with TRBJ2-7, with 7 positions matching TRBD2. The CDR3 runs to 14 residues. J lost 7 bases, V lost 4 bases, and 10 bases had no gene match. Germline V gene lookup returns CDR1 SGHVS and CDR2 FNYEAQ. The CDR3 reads CASSSLFGEGEQYF. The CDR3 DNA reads TGTGCCAGCAGCTCCCTTTTTGGGGAGGGAGAGCAGTACTTC.

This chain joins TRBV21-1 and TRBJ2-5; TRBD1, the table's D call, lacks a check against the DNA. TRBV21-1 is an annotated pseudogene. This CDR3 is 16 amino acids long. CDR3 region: CASSHRLTSLQETQYF. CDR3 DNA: TGTGCCAGCAGCCACAGGTTGACCTCGCTCCAAGAGACCCAGTACTTC.

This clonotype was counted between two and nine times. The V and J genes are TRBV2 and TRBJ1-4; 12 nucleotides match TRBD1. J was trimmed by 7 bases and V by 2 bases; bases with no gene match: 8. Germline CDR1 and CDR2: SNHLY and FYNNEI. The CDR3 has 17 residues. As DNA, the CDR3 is TGTGCCAGCAGTGAATTGGGGACAGGGGGCGAAGGTGAAAAACTGTTTTTT. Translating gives CASSELGTGGEGEKLFF.

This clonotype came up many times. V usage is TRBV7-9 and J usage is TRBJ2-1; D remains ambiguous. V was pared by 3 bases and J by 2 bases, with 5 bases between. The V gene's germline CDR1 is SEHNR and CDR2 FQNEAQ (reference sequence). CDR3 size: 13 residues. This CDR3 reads CASSFGTYNEQFF. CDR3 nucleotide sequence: TGTGCCAGCAGCTTCGGAACCTACAATGAGCAGTTCTTC.

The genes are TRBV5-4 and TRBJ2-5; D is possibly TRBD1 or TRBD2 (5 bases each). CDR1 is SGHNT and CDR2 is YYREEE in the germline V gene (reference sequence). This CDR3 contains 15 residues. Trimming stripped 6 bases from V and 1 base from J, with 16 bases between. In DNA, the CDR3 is TGTGCCAGCACCGATCCCCAAGGGACCCAAGAGACCCAGTACTTC. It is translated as CASTDPQGTQETQYF. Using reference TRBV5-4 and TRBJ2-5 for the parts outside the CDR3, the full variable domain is ETGVTQSPTHLIKTRGQQVTLRCSSQSGHNTVSWYQQALGQGPQFIFQYYREEENGRGNFPPRFSGLQFPNYSSELNVNALELDDSALYLCASTDPQGTQETQYFGPGTRLLVL.

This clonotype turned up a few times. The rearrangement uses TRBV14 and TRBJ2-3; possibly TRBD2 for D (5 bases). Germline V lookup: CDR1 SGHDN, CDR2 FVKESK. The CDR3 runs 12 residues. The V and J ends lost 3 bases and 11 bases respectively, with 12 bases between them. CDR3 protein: CASSHAGVGQYF. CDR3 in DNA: TGTGCCAGCAGCCACGCCGGGGTTGGGCAGTATTTT.

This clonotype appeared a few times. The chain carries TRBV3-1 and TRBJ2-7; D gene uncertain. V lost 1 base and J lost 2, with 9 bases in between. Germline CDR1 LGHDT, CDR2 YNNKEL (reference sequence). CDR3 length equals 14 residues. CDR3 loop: CASSQGSPTYEQYF. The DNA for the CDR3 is TGTGCCAGCAGCCAAGGGTCTCCGACCTACGAGCAGTACTTC.

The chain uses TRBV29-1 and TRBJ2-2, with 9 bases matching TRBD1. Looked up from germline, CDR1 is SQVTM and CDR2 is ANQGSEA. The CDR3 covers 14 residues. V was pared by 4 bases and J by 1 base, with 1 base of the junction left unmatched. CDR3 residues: CSVVGQGNTGELFF. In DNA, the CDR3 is TGCAGCGTTGTGGGACAGGGGAACACCGGGGAGCTGTTTTTT.

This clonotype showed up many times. This CDR3 reads CASSLGQGGIEKLFF. DNA for the CDR3: TGTGCCAGCAGCCTCGGACAGGGAGGAATTGAAAAACTGTTTTTT. V is TRBV3-1 and J is TRBJ1-4, with 8 positions matching TRBD1. The CDR3 totals 15 residues. Trimming at V came to 4 bases and at J to 7 bases, leaving 8 bases not matched to a gene. The germline gives CDR1 LGHDT, CDR2 YNNKEL (reference sequence).

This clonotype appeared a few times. The CDR3 DNA sequence: TGCAGTGCTAGCAGTCTAGCTTACGAGCAGTACTTC. Its translation is CSASSLAYEQYF. The rearrangement links TRBV20-1 to TRBJ2-7; possibly TRBD2 for D (5 bases). Germline CDR1 is DFQATT and CDR2 is SNEGSKA (reference sequence). This CDR3 has 12 residues. Trimming cost V 3 bases and J 4 bases, with 10 bases left between them.